This TCR beta chain was recovered during a study of regulatory T cells in long-lasting Graves disease. Study outcomes and limitations: Persistent disease was associated with favored TRBV28 usage and with favored use of TRBJ1-2 and TRBJ2-5. Between persistent patients, roughly 2,600 public clonotypes were shared, exceeding the approximately 990 shared between new patients.

A few counts support this clonotype. Its antigen is unidentified. Time point described: persistent/refractory GD, antithyroid drugs over 5 years with positive TRAb. The TCR library was made from RNA that had been extracted from PBMCs in TRIzol. EDTA tubes held roughly 8.1 milliliters of peripheral blood from each patient. Arm-PCR with iRepertoire HTBI primers amplified the CDR3 regions for these TCR beta libraries. In the original processing: Samples jointly harbored 62 TRBV and about 13 TRBJ segments. TCRdb re-derived calls from the multiplex PCR reads in MiXCR, one entry per CDR3 protein. The V and J calls and clone size are TCRdb's, not the authors'. The data hold 300,000 to 500,000 distinct CDR3 sequences, with around 20% observed a single time. This CDR3 has 21 residues. With V trimmed by 3 bases and J by 1 base, 16 bases remained unmatched. Germline V gene sequence: CDR1 MDHEN, CDR2 SYDVKM.

The V and J genes are TRBV28 and TRBJ2-2; 11 bases map to TRBD2. This clonotype was sampled from a female donor with Graves disease. Sequences were derived from peripheral blood mononuclear cells (PBMCs), sampled when the disease was refractory, from a patient treated with antithyroid drugs. The CDR3 region has the DNA TGTGCCAGCAGTTTGGGACTAGCGGAAAAATTGACAATAATGAACACCGGGGAGCTGTTTTTT. This gives the protein CASSLGLAEKLTIMNTGELFF.